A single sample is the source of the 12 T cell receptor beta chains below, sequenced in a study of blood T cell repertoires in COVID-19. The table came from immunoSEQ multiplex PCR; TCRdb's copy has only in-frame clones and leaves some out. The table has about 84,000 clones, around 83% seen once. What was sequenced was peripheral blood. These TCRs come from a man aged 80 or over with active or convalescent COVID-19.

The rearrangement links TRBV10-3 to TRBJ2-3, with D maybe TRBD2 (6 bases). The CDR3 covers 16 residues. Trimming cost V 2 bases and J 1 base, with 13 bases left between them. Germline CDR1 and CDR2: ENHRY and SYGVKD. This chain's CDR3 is CAISEEGGARTDTQYF. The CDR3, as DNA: TGTGCCATCAGTGAGGAAGGCGGGGCTCGCACAGATACGCAGTATTTT.

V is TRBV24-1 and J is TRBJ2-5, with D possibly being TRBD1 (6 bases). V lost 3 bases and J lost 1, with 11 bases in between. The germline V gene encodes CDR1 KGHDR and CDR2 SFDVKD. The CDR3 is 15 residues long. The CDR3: CATSDIGTPQETQYF. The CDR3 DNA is TGTGCCACCAGTGATATCGGGACACCCCAAGAGACCCAGTACTTC.

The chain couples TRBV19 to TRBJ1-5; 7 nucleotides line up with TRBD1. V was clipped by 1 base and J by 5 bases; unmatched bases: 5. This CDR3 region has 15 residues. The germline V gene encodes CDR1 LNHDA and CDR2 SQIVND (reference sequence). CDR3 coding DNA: TGTGCCAGTAGTATAGGGCCAGGGGGGCATCAGCCCCAGCATTTT. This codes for CASSIGPGGHQPQHF. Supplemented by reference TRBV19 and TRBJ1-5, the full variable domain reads DGGITQSPKYLFRKEGQNVTLSCEQNLNHDAMYWYRQDPGQGLRLIYYSQIVNDFQKGDIAEGYSVSREKKESFPLTVTSAQKNPTAFYLCASSIGPGGHQPQHFGDGTRLSIL.

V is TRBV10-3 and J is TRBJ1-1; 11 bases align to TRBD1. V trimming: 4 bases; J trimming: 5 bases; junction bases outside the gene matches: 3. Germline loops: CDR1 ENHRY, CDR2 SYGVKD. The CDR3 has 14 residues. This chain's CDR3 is CAISGGTGGTEAFF. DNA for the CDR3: TGTGCCATCAGTGGTGGGACAGGGGGAACTGAAGCTTTCTTT.

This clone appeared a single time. CDR3 coding DNA: TGTGCCAGCAGCCAAGATAGCCTCTCCCTAGGAGGAGCCTACGAGCAGTACTTC. This translates into CASSQDSLSLGGAYEQYF. The V call is TRBV3-1 (or the pseudogene TRBV3-2), the J call TRBJ2-7; D may be TRBD2 (5 bases). The V end was cut by 0 bases, the J end by 2 bases, with 20 bases between. The CDR3 is 18 residues long. Germline V gene lookup returns CDR1 LGHDT and CDR2 YNNKEL (reference sequence).

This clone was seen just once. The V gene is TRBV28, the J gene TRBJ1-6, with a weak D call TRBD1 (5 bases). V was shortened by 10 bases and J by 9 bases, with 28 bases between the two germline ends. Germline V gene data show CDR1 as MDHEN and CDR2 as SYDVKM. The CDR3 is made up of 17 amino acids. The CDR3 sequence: CATCIGPSRGSGSPLHF. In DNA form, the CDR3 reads TGTGCCACTTGTATTGGCCCCAGTCGGGGGAGTGGTTCACCCCTCCACTTT.

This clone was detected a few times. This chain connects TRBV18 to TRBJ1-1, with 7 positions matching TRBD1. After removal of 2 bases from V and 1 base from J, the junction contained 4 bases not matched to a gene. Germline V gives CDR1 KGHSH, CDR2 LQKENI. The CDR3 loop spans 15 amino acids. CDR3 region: CASSPDRVWNTEAFF. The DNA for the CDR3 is TGTGCCAGCTCACCAGACAGGGTGTGGAACACTGAAGCTTTCTTT.

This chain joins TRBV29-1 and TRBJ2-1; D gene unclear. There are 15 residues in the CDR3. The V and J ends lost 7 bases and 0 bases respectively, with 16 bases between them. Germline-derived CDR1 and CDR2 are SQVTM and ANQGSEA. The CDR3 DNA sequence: TGCAGCGCCCCCCGGTCTGATTACTCCTACAATGAGCAGTTCTTC. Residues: CSAPRSDYSYNEQFF.

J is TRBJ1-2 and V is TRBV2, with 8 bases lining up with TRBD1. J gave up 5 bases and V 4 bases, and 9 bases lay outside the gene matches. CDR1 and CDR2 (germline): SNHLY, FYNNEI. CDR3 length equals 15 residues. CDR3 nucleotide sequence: TGTGCCAGCAGTGGGCGGGGACAGGACCTTTATGGCTACACCTTC. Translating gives CASSGRGQDLYGYTF.

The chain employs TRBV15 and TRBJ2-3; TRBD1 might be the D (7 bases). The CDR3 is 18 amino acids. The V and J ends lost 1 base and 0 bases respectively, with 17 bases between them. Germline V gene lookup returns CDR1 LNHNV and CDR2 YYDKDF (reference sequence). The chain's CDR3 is CATSRGDGRGVSTDTQYF. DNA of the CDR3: TGTGCCACCAGCAGAGGGGATGGCAGGGGGGTGAGCACAGATACGCAGTATTTT.

The CDR3 loop reads CASGSLEIYNEQFF. CDR3 nucleotide sequence: TGTGCCAGTGGTTCCCTGGAGATATACAATGAGCAGTTCTTC. The chain recombines TRBV6-5 with TRBJ2-1; unclear D gene. Germline-derived CDR1 and CDR2 are MNHEY and SVGAGI. The CDR3 is 14 residues long. The V end was cut by 9 bases, the J end by 4 bases, with 16 bases between.

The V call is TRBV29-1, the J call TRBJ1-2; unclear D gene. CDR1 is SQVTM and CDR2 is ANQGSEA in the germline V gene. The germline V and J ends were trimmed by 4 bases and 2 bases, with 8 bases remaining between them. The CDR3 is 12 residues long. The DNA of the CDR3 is TGCAGCGTTGGTTGGCAAAACTATGGCTACACCTTC. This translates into CSVGWQNYGYTF.